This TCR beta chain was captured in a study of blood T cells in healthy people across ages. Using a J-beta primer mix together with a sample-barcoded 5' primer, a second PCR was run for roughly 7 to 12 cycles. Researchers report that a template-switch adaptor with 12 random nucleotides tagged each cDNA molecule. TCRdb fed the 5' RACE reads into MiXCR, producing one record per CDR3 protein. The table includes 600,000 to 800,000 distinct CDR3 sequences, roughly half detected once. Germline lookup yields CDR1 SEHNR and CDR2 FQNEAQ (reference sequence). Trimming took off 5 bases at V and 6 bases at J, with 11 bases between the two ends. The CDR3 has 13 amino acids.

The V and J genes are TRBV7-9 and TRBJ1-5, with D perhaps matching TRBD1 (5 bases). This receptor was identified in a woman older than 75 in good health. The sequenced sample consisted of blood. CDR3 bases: TGTGCCAGCAGCGTAGAGGGACCTCAGCCCCAGCATTTT. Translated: CASSVEGPQPQHF.